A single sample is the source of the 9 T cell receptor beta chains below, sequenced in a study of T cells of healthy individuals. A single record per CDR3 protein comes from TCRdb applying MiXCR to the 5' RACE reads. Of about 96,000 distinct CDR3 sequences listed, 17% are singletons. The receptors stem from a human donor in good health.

CDR3 DNA sequence: TGCGCCAGCAGCTTGGCCCGAACAGAAGAGACCCAGTACTTC. Its protein product is CASSLARTEETQYF. The chain is built from TRBV5-1 and TRBJ2-5; D is uncertain. The CDR3 sequence is 14 residues long. The ends were cut back, 0 bases at V and 3 bases at J, with 9 bases in the middle. Germline CDR1 SGHRS, CDR2 YFSETQ.

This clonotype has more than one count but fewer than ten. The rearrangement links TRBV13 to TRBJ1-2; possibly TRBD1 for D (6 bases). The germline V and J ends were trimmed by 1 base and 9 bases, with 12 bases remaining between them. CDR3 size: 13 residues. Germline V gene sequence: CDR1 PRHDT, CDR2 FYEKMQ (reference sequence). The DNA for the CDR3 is TGTGCCAGCAGCTTAGTCCAACAGGGAAGCTACACCTTC. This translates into CASSLVQQGSYTF.

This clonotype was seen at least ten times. CDR3 DNA: TGTGCCAGCAGTTTTTCGGAACAGGGCTTCTCGGGGGCCAACGTCCTGACTTTC. It specifies CASSFSEQGFSGANVLTF. This chain uses TRBV28 with TRBJ2-6; the D gene is possibly TRBD1 (6 bases). V gave up 3 bases and J gave up 4 bases, with 19 bases separating them. CDR1 is MDHEN and CDR2 is SYDVKM in the germline V gene. This CDR3 is built from 18 residues.

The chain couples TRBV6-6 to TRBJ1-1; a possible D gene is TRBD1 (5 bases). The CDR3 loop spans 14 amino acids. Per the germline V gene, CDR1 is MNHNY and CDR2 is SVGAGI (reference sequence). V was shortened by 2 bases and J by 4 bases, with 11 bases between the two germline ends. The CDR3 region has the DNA TGTGCCAGCAGTTACCAGGGAATGGTCACTGAAGCTTTCTTT. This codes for CASSYQGMVTEAFF.

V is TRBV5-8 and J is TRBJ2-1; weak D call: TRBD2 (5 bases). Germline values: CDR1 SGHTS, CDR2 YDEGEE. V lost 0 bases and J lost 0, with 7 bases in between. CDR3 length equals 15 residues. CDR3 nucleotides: TGTGCCAGCAGCTTGGGAGCGGTCTCCTACAATGAGCAGTTCTTC. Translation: CASSLGAVSYNEQFF. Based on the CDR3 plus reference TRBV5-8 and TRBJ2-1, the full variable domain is EAGVTQSPTHLIKTRGQQATLRCSPISGHTSVYWYQQALGLGLQFLLWYDEGEERNRGNFPPRFSGRQFPNYSSELNVNALELEDSALYLCASSLGAVSYNEQFFGPGTRLTVL.

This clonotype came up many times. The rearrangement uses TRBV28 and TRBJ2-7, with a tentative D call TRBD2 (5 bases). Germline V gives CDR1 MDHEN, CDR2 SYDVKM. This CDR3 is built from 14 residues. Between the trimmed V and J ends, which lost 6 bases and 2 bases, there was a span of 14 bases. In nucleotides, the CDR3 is TGTGCCAGCAGCTCGGACTTCGACACCTACGAGCAGTACTTC. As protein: CASSSDFDTYEQYF.

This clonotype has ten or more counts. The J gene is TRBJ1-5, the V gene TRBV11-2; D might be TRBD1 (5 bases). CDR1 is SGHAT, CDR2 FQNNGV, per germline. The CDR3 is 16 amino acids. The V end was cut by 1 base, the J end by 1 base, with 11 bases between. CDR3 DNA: TGTGCCAGCAGCTTAGGGGGACCCGTGAGCAATCAGCCCCAGCATTTT. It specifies CASSLGGPVSNQPQHF.

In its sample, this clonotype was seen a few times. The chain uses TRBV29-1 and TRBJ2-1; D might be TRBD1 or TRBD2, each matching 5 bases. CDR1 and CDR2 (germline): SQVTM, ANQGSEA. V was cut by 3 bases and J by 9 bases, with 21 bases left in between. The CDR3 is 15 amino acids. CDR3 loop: CSVDSDQPRDGEQFF. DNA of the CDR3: TGCAGCGTTGATAGCGACCAACCCCGGGACGGTGAGCAGTTCTTC.

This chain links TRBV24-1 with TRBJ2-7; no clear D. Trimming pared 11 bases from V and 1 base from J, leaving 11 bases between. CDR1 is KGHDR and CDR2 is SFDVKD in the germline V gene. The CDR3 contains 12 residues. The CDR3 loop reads CAIETPSYEQYF. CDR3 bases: TGTGCCATCGAAACGCCATCCTACGAGCAGTACTTC.